Shown below are 21 T cell receptor beta chains from a single sample sequenced in a study of blood T cell repertoires in COVID-19. Profiling relied on immunoSEQ multiplex PCR, and the TCRdb table lists in-frame clones only, not all of them. The table shows around 100,000 clones, with about 75% occurring only once. The sample was peripheral blood. These receptors originate from an elderly man with acute or convalescent COVID-19.

V usage is TRBV20-1 and J usage is TRBJ1-2; D unclear. CDR1 DFQATT and CDR2 SNEGSKA come from the germline V gene (reference sequence). V gave up 4 bases and J gave up 9 bases, with 9 bases separating them. This CDR3 has 10 amino acids. CDR3 nucleotide sequence: TGCAGTGCTATAGCGGATCGCTACACCTTC. This gives the protein CSAIADRYTF.

This chain connects TRBV15 to TRBJ1-2, with 7 nucleotides matching TRBD1. The CDR3 has 16 residues. Germline trimming cut 0 bases from V and 8 bases from J; bases unmatched to any gene: 12. The germline V gene encodes CDR1 LNHNV and CDR2 YYDKDF (reference sequence). CDR3 sequence reads: CATSRDGRTGESGYTF. The CDR3 coding sequence is TGTGCCACCAGCAGAGACGGTAGGACAGGAGAGAGCGGCTACACCTTC.

This rearrangement joins TRBV29-1 to TRBJ2-1, with no clear D. The V gene's germline CDR1 is SQVTM and CDR2 ANQGSEA. This CDR3 contains 17 residues. V lost 1 base to trimming and J lost 0 bases, with 16 bases between them. CDR3 nucleotides: TGCAGCGTTGAAGGGAAGTTATTAGCAACCTCCTACAATGAGCAGTTCTTC. It codes for CSVEGKLLATSYNEQFF.

The CDR3 bases are TGCAGCGTTGAAACTAGCGGGAGTACTAATGAGCAGTTCTTC. Encoded protein: CSVETSGSTNEQFF. The V call is TRBV29-1, the J call TRBJ2-1, with 11 bases fitting TRBD2. Per germline, CDR1 SQVTM and CDR2 ANQGSEA. The CDR3 extends over 14 amino acids. V lost 2 bases, J lost 7 bases, and 4 bases stayed unmatched.

V usage is TRBV25-1 and J usage is TRBJ2-1; 12 bases fit TRBD2. The germline V gene has CDR1 MGHDK and CDR2 SYGVNS. This CDR3 has 17 residues. With V trimmed by 6 bases and J by 14 bases, 20 bases remained unmatched. The CDR3 sequence: CASSSDRGLAGPRGEFF. CDR3 DNA: TGTGCCAGCAGCAGCGACAGGGGACTAGCGGGCCCCCGGGGGGAGTTCTTC.

Only a few counts were recorded for this clone. CDR3 bases: TGTGCCAGCAGCTTCGGGACAGTGAACACCGGGGAGCTGTTTTTT. This sequence encodes CASSFGTVNTGELFF. The chain uses TRBV7-9 and TRBJ2-2, with 7 bases aligning to TRBD1. The CDR3 consists of 15 residues. Germline values: CDR1 SEHNR, CDR2 FQNEAQ (reference sequence). J lost 1 base, V lost 3 bases, and 2 bases had no gene match.

V usage is TRBV19 and J usage is TRBJ1-3; D perhaps matches TRBD1 (5 bases). Germline V gene sequence: CDR1 LNHDA, CDR2 SQIVND (reference sequence). The V end was cut by 2 bases, the J end by 2 bases, with 16 bases between. The CDR3 extends over 17 amino acids. In DNA, the CDR3 is TGTGCCAGTAGTATACAGGGATCGGCTGGTCCTGGAAACACCATATATTTT. Protein product: CASSIQGSAGPGNTIYF.

The chain joins TRBV15 to TRBJ2-3, with TRBD1 matching 10 bases. CDR1 is LNHNV, CDR2 YYDKDF, per germline (reference sequence). The CDR3 has 19 amino acids. V dropped 0 bases and J dropped 1; count of bases not matched to a gene: 10. The CDR3 region has the DNA TGTGCCACCAGCAGAGATCGGGGGACAGGGGAACGTGGCACAGATACGCAGTATTTT. Protein product: CATSRDRGTGERGTDTQYF. The full variable domain, its missing parts supplied by reference TRBV15 and TRBJ2-3, is DAMVIQNPRYQVTQFGKPVTLSCSQTLNHNVMYWYQQKSSQAPKLLFHYYDKDFNNEADTPDNFQSRRPNTSFCFLDIRSPGLGDTAMYLCATSRDRGTGERGTDTQYFGPGTRLTVL.

This clone was recorded many times. The chain has TRBV5-1 and TRBJ2-7, with TRBD1 matching over 8 bases. The V gene's germline CDR1 is SGHRS and CDR2 YFSETQ. This CDR3 has 14 amino acids. The J segment lost 2 bases and the V segment lost 3 bases, leaving 4 bases of the junction unmatched. The CDR3 sequence is CASSWGQETYEQYF. In DNA, the CDR3 is TGCGCCAGCAGCTGGGGACAGGAGACCTACGAGCAGTACTTC.

The chain employs TRBV12-5 and TRBJ2-7, with TRBD2 matching 13 bases. J lost 5 bases, V lost 0 bases, and 13 bases had no gene match. Germline V CDR1 and CDR2: LGHNT, FRNRAP. This CDR3 is 19 amino acids long. The CDR3: CASGLVAGTSGIWVDEQYF. CDR3 in DNA: TGTGCTAGTGGTTTGGTAGCCGGGACTAGCGGGATATGGGTAGACGAGCAGTACTTC.

In the case of this clone: The junction and the germline gene differ at one end; a read error may be behind it. The rearrangement joins TRBV9 to TRBJ2-3; D unresolved. CDR3 length: 12 residues. The germline CDR1 and CDR2 sequences are SGDLS and YYNGEE. The CDR3 loop is CASSVGSDTQYF. DNA of the CDR3: TGTGCCAGCAGCGTAGGGTCAGATACGCAATATTTT.

This clone has only a few counts. V is TRBV5-1 and J is TRBJ1-5, with D uncertain. From germline, CDR1 is SGHRS and CDR2 YFSETQ. The CDR3 is 14 residues long. The V end was cut by 4 bases, the J end by 2 bases, with 10 bases between. For the CDR3, the DNA is TGCGCCAGCAGCCCCGACGGAGGCAATCAGCCCCAGCATTTT. Translating gives CASSPDGGNQPQHF. Looking up the rest from reference TRBV5-1 and TRBJ1-5 gives the full variable domain: KAGVTQTPRYLIKTRGQQVTLSCSPISGHRSVSWYQQTPGQGLQFLFEYFSETQRNKGNFPGRFSGRQFSNSRSEMNVSTLELGDSALYLCASSPDGGNQPQHFGDGTRLSIL.

The J gene is TRBJ1-5, the V gene TRBV5-6; 8 nucleotides match TRBD1. Germline CDR1 reads SGHDT; CDR2 reads YYEEEE. Trimming removed 2 bases from V and 6 bases from J; junction bases left unmatched: 7. The CDR3 runs to 15 residues. The CDR3 region has the DNA TGTGCCAGCAGCTTATCAGGGGGCGAACGTCAGCCCCAGCATTTT. It is translated as CASSLSGGERQPQHF.

This rearrangement joins TRBV28 to TRBJ1-5, with D possibly being TRBD1 (6 bases). Germline assignment: CDR1 MDHEN and CDR2 SYDVKM. Trimming stripped 11 bases from V and 2 bases from J, with 13 bases between. CDR3 length equals 13 residues. The CDR3 DNA follows: TGTGCCGCCGAAGGGGGGGGCAATCAGCCCCAGCATTTT. It codes for CAAEGGGNQPQHF.

The V and J genes are TRBV18 and TRBJ2-1, with 10 bases lining up with TRBD2. CDR3 length: 15 residues. Germline-derived CDR1 and CDR2 are KGHSH and LQKENI. The V and J ends lost 3 bases and 6 bases, in that order; junction bases with no gene match: 5. CDR3 loop: CASSPALAGVNEQFF. CDR3 in DNA: TGTGCCAGCTCACCGGCGCTAGCGGGAGTCAATGAGCAGTTCTTC. Supplemented by reference TRBV18 and TRBJ2-1, the full variable domain reads NAGVMQNPRHLVRRRGQEARLRCSPMKGHSHVYWYRQLPEEGLKFMVYLQKENIIDESGMPKERFSAEFPKEGPSILRIQQVVRGDSAAYFCASSPALAGVNEQFFGPGTRLTVL.

The J gene is TRBJ2-7, the V gene TRBV2; D remains ambiguous. Germline V CDR1 and CDR2: SNHLY, FYNNEI. Trimming shortened V by 6 bases and J by 3 bases, and 15 bases separated the two germline ends. The CDR3 has 14 amino acids. The CDR3 protein is CASSHLLDIYEQYF. In nucleotides, the CDR3 is TGTGCCAGCAGCCACCTCCTTGACATCTACGAGCAGTACTTC.

The rearrangement links TRBV7-8 to TRBJ2-1, with 11 bases matching TRBD2. Germline CDR1 SGHVS, CDR2 FQNEAQ. J gave up 7 bases and V 5 bases, and 16 bases lay outside the gene matches. This CDR3 region has 18 residues. The CDR3 DNA follows: TGTGCCAGCAGCCCCTGGGGTACCGGGACTAGCGGCCGGAATGAGCAGTTCTTC. It encodes CASSPWGTGTSGRNEQFF.

The chain is built from TRBV3-1 (or the pseudogene TRBV3-2) and TRBJ1-1; a weak D match, TRBD1 (6 bases). The germline V gene has CDR1 LGHDT and CDR2 YNNKEL (reference sequence). The ends were cut back, 4 bases at V and 8 bases at J, with 14 bases in the middle. The CDR3 is made up of 13 amino acids. CDR3 DNA: TGTGCCAGCAGCCTCTCGGGGGGGCCAGAAGCTTTCTTT. Its protein product is CASSLSGGPEAFF.

The J gene is TRBJ2-3, the V gene TRBV5-4; no firm D call. Trimming took 2 bases from V and 2 from J, leaving 12 bases between them. Looked up from germline, CDR1 is SGHNT and CDR2 is YYREEE (reference sequence). The CDR3 contains 15 residues. This chain's CDR3 is CASSLQQVNTDTQYF. DNA of the CDR3: TGTGCCAGCAGCTTACAGCAGGTCAACACAGATACGCAGTATTTT.

This chain joins TRBV14 and TRBJ1-2; the match to TRBD1 covers 11 bases. The CDR3 runs 19 residues. V lost 1 base to trimming and J lost 3 bases; unmatched junction nucleotides: 13. Germline V gives CDR1 SGHDN, CDR2 FVKESK. CDR3 sequence (DNA): TGTGCCAGCAGCCAAGGATTTCGGACAGGGGGCAATATGGACTATGGCTACACCTTC. This gives the protein CASSQGFRTGGNMDYGYTF.

The genes are TRBV6-2 or TRBV6-3 and TRBJ2-5; D may be TRBD1 (7 bases). V lost 5 bases and J lost 2, with 21 bases in between. The germline V gene encodes CDR1 MNHEY and CDR2 SVGEGT. The CDR3 contains 17 residues. CDR3 DNA: TGTGCCAGCAGTAGGAGGGGGCGAGGGAACTTACAAGAGACCCAGTACTTC. Its protein is CASSRRGRGNLQETQYF.